These 25 T cell receptor beta chains were sequenced from one sample in a study of blood T cell repertoires in COVID-19. The assay was immunoSEQ multiplex PCR, and TCRdb's table has in-frame clones only and misses some. The sample records about 120,000 clones, approximately 80% being singletons. Sequencing was performed on peripheral blood. The receptors derive from a woman aged 40 to 49 with acute or convalescent COVID-19.

This chain joins TRBV6-5 and TRBJ2-2, with 10 bases lining up with TRBD1. The germline gives CDR1 MNHEY, CDR2 SVGAGI. The CDR3 totals 16 residues. Germline trimming cut 0 bases from V and 7 bases from J; bases unmatched to any gene: 5. CDR3 residues: CASSYSDRGLGGELFF. CDR3 in DNA: TGTGCCAGCAGTTACTCCGACAGGGGGCTTGGCGGGGAGCTGTTTTTT.

The chain joins TRBV7-8 to TRBJ2-7; 10 nucleotides line up with TRBD1. The CDR3 length is 16 residues. Losses at the gene ends were 5 bases for V and 4 bases for J; bases not matched to a gene: 11. Germline V gives CDR1 SGHVS, CDR2 FQNEAQ. The CDR3 region has the DNA TGTGCCAGCAGCCCAAACCTCGGGACAGGGGATTACGAGCAGTACTTC. Protein: CASSPNLGTGDYEQYF.

The chain recombines TRBV7-9 with TRBJ1-2, with D possibly TRBD1 on 6 matching bases. This CDR3 has 14 residues. Looked up from germline, CDR1 is SEHNR and CDR2 is FQNEAQ (reference sequence). Trimming took off 5 bases at V and 7 bases at J, with 17 bases between the two ends. The CDR3 coding sequence is TGTGCCAGCAGCCATGGGCCAGGGGAAGGTGGCTACACCTTC. Protein product: CASSHGPGEGGYTF.

The chain recombines TRBV5-4 with TRBJ1-2, with D tentatively TRBD1 (6 bases). The length of the CDR3 is 17 residues. Germline loops: CDR1 SGHNT, CDR2 YYREEE (reference sequence). Trimming left V 4 bases short and J 1 base short, with 20 bases between. The CDR3 loop is CASSVEGRQAFNYGYTF. The CDR3 DNA sequence: TGTGCCAGCAGCGTGGAGGGTCGACAGGCGTTTAACTATGGCTACACCTTC.

The chain couples TRBV25-1 to TRBJ2-1; D is possibly TRBD1 (6 bases). Germline-derived CDR1 and CDR2 are MGHDK and SYGVNS. V lost 4 bases, J lost 8 bases, and 9 bases lay in between. The CDR3 spans 12 residues. The CDR3 loop reads CASSVGAYEQFF. CDR3 coding DNA: TGTGCCAGCAGTGTGGGGGCCTATGAGCAGTTCTTC.

This sequence joins TRBV2 and TRBJ1-5, with TRBD1 matching 7 bases. V lost 6 bases to trimming and J lost 3 bases; unmatched junction nucleotides: 5. CDR3 length: 14 residues. Germline CDR1 is SNHLY and CDR2 is FYNNEI. The DNA for the CDR3 is TGTGCCAGCAGGACCACAGGGGACAATCAGCCCCAGCATTTT. Its protein is CASRTTGDNQPQHF.

This chain links TRBV5-1 with TRBJ2-7; maybe TRBD2 (5 bases). From germline, CDR1 is SGHRS and CDR2 YFSETQ. The ends were cut back, 7 bases at V and 0 bases at J, with 17 bases in the middle. The CDR3 covers 15 residues. CDR3 sequence reads: CASSIGDINSYEQYF. DNA of the CDR3: TGCGCCAGCTCTATCGGGGATATTAACTCCTACGAGCAGTACTTC.

J is TRBJ2-1 and V is TRBV5-5; TRBD2 matches at 9 bases. Germline assignment: CDR1 SGHKS and CDR2 YYEKEE (reference sequence). Trimming removed 0 bases from V and 3 bases from J; junction bases left unmatched: 7. CDR3 length: 17 amino acids. The CDR3 coding sequence is TGTGCCAGCAGCTTGGAAGGCGGGGGGGCCATCTACAATGAGCAGTTCTTC. This sequence encodes CASSLEGGGAIYNEQFF.

The CDR3 reads CATSREGGTNSPLHF. CDR3 bases: TGTGCCACCAGCAGAGAAGGGGGAACTAATTCACCCCTCCACTTT. V gene TRBV15 combines with J gene TRBJ1-6; D is perhaps TRBD1 (6 bases). Trimming shortened V by 0 bases and J by 6 bases, and 9 bases separated the two germline ends. The length of the CDR3 is 15 residues. Germline CDR1 reads LNHNV; CDR2 reads YYDKDF (reference sequence).

This chain links TRBV3-1 (or the pseudogene TRBV3-2) with TRBJ1-2; the match to TRBD1 covers 9 bases. CDR1 and CDR2 from the germline V gene are LGHDT and YNNKEL (reference sequence). The CDR3 covers 16 residues. The V and J ends lost 4 bases and 0 bases, in that order; junction bases with no gene match: 6. The chain's CDR3 is CASSPGQGTANYGYTF. CDR3 nucleotides: TGTGCCAGCAGCCCGGGACAGGGAACAGCTAACTATGGCTACACCTTC.

This rearrangement joins TRBV27 to TRBJ1-4; 9 bases are shared with TRBD1. The CDR3 is made up of 14 amino acids. The germline V gene has CDR1 MNHEY and CDR2 SMNVEV (reference sequence). V was pared by 6 bases and J by 3 bases, with 2 bases of the junction left unmatched. The CDR3 here is CASSRQGANEKLFF. CDR3 nucleotides: TGTGCCAGCAGCCGACAGGGGGCTAATGAAAAACTGTTTTTT.

The CDR3 region is CASSLGTGGGYTF. CDR3 DNA sequence: TGTGCCAGCAGCTTAGGGACAGGGGGTGGCTACACCTTC. This sequence joins TRBV7-2 and TRBJ1-2; 10 bases line up with TRBD1. Losses at the gene ends were 1 base for V and 7 bases for J; bases not matched to a gene: 0. CDR3 length: 13 residues. Germline-derived CDR1 and CDR2 are SGHTA and FQGNSA.

This rearrangement joins TRBV11-2 to TRBJ1-4; no clear D. Between the trimmed V and J ends, which lost 3 bases and 0 bases, there was a span of 11 bases. The length of the CDR3 is 16 residues. Germline V gives CDR1 SGHAT, CDR2 FQNNGV. CDR3 DNA sequence: TGTGCCAGCAGCTTTCCGGGTGCTGCAACTAATGAAAAACTGTTTTTT. Residues: CASSFPGAATNEKLFF.

The chain couples TRBV5-1 to TRBJ2-2; TRBD1 agrees at 8 bases. V shed 0 bases, J shed 5 bases, and the junction held 0 bases outside the gene matches. The CDR3 is 14 residues long. From germline, CDR1 is SGHRS and CDR2 YFSETQ. This chain's CDR3 is CASSLGQGTGELFF. The CDR3, as DNA: TGCGCCAGCAGCTTGGGACAGGGGACCGGGGAGCTGTTTTTT. The variable domain in full, completed from reference TRBV5-1 and TRBJ2-2, reads KAGVTQTPRYLIKTRGQQVTLSCSPISGHRSVSWYQQTPGQGLQFLFEYFSETQRNKGNFPGRFSGRQFSNSRSEMNVSTLELGDSALYLCASSLGQGTGELFFGEGSRLTVL.

The CDR3 loop is CASSQGPRVQPQHF. The DNA for the CDR3 is TGCGCCAGCAGCCAGGGTCCCAGGGTTCAGCCCCAGCATTTT. The chain carries TRBV4-1 and TRBJ1-5, with a tentative D call TRBD1 (5 bases). The CDR3 sequence is 14 residues long. Trimming stripped 3 bases from V and 6 bases from J, with 12 bases between. Germline-derived CDR1 and CDR2 are MGHRA and YSYEKL.

The genes are TRBV30 and TRBJ1-5; 8 positions match TRBD1. The germline CDR1 and CDR2 sequences are GTSNPN and SVGIG (reference sequence). This CDR3 has 15 residues. The junction had 1 base not matched to a gene; V was cut back by 0 bases and J by 0 bases. Here the CDR3 DNA reads TGTGCCTGGAGTGTTGGACAGGGTAGCAATCAGCCCCAGCATTTT. This codes for CAWSVGQGSNQPQHF.

The J gene is TRBJ2-5, the V gene TRBV7-2; the match to TRBD2 covers 8 bases. Germline CDR1 and CDR2: SGHTA and FQGNSA. The CDR3 runs to 16 residues. After removal of 5 bases from V and 2 bases from J, the junction contained 10 bases not matched to a gene. CDR3 in DNA: TGTGCCAGCAGCCCAGGCGGGGCGGGGGGACAAGAGACCCAGTACTTC. Translation: CASSPGGAGGQETQYF.

V usage is TRBV7-2 and J usage is TRBJ1-1; tentatively, D is TRBD1 (5 bases). The CDR3 runs to 15 residues. Trimming took 1 base from V and 1 from J, leaving 10 bases between them. Germline V gene lookup returns CDR1 SGHTA and CDR2 FQGNSA. In DNA form, the CDR3 reads TGTGCCAGCAGCTTAGTAGGAGGGGCGAACACTGAAGCTTTCTTT. It encodes CASSLVGGANTEAFF.

The J gene is TRBJ2-2, the V gene TRBV30, with D unclear. Between the trimmed V and J ends, which lost 1 base and 1 base, there was a span of 4 bases. The CDR3 covers 13 residues. Germline CDR1 is GTSNPN and CDR2 is SVGIG (reference sequence). Here the CDR3 reads CAWSDGNTGELFF. The DNA of the CDR3 is TGTGCCTGGAGTGACGGGAACACCGGGGAGCTGTTTTTT. Together with reference TRBV30 and TRBJ2-2, the CDR3 gives the full variable domain: SQTIHQWPATLVQPVGSPLSLECTVEGTSNPNLYWYRQAAGRGLQLLFYSVGIGQISSEVPQNLSASRPQDRQFILSSKKLLLSDSGFYLCAWSDGNTGELFFGEGSRLTVL.

The chain joins TRBV4-3 to TRBJ1-2; TRBD1 might be the D (6 bases). The germline gives CDR1 LGHNA, CDR2 YSLEER. Trimming took 0 bases from V and 3 from J, leaving 11 bases between them. This CDR3 contains 15 residues. In DNA form, the CDR3 reads TGCGCCAGCAGCCAAGATAGACAGGCTGACTATGGCTACACCTTC. It translates to CASSQDRQADYGYTF.

This chain uses TRBV9 with TRBJ2-2, with 9 bases that match TRBD2. V was clipped by 0 bases and J by 4 bases; unmatched bases: 4. The CDR3 sequence is 16 residues long. The germline gives CDR1 SGDLS, CDR2 YYNGEE. Here the CDR3 reads CASSVVPSGVTGELFF. The CDR3, as DNA: TGTGCCAGCAGCGTAGTTCCTAGCGGGGTCACCGGGGAGCTGTTTTTT.

The chain links TRBV6-5 to TRBJ1-1; D perhaps matches TRBD1 (5 bases). The length of the CDR3 is 14 residues. Germline-derived CDR1 and CDR2 are MNHEY and SVGAGI. Trimming left V 7 bases short and J 8 bases short, with 20 bases between. For the CDR3, the DNA is TGTGCCAGCACTAGAACAGGTTTGTTCGGGGAAGCTTTCTTT. Its protein is CASTRTGLFGEAFF.

This chain joins TRBV5-1 and TRBJ1-1; 7 bases fit TRBD1. Germline values: CDR1 SGHRS, CDR2 YFSETQ. This CDR3 spans 15 amino acids. Losses at the gene ends were 3 bases for V and 1 base for J; bases not matched to a gene: 6. CDR3 amino acids: CASSSRTGSNTEAFF. The CDR3 bases are TGCGCCAGCAGCTCCCGGACAGGCTCGAACACTGAAGCTTTCTTT.

V is TRBV11-2 and J is TRBJ1-6; unclear D gene. The V gene's germline CDR1 is SGHAT and CDR2 FQNNGV. The CDR3 covers 13 residues. V lost 2 bases and J lost 6, with 5 bases in between. The CDR3 spells CASSLSRNSPLHF. The CDR3 DNA is TGTGCCAGCAGCTTATCTCGTAATTCACCCCTCCACTTT.

This clone was counted a few times. The CDR3 bases are TGCGCCAGCAGCCAAGAGGAAGGCCAGGGATTCTACGAGCAGTACTTC. Protein product: CASSQEEGQGFYEQYF. The gene calls are TRBV4-3 and TRBJ2-7; the D gene is possibly TRBD1 (5 bases). Germline V CDR1 and CDR2: LGHNA, YSLEER. V was pared by 0 bases and J by 3 bases, with 15 bases between. CDR3 size: 16 residues.